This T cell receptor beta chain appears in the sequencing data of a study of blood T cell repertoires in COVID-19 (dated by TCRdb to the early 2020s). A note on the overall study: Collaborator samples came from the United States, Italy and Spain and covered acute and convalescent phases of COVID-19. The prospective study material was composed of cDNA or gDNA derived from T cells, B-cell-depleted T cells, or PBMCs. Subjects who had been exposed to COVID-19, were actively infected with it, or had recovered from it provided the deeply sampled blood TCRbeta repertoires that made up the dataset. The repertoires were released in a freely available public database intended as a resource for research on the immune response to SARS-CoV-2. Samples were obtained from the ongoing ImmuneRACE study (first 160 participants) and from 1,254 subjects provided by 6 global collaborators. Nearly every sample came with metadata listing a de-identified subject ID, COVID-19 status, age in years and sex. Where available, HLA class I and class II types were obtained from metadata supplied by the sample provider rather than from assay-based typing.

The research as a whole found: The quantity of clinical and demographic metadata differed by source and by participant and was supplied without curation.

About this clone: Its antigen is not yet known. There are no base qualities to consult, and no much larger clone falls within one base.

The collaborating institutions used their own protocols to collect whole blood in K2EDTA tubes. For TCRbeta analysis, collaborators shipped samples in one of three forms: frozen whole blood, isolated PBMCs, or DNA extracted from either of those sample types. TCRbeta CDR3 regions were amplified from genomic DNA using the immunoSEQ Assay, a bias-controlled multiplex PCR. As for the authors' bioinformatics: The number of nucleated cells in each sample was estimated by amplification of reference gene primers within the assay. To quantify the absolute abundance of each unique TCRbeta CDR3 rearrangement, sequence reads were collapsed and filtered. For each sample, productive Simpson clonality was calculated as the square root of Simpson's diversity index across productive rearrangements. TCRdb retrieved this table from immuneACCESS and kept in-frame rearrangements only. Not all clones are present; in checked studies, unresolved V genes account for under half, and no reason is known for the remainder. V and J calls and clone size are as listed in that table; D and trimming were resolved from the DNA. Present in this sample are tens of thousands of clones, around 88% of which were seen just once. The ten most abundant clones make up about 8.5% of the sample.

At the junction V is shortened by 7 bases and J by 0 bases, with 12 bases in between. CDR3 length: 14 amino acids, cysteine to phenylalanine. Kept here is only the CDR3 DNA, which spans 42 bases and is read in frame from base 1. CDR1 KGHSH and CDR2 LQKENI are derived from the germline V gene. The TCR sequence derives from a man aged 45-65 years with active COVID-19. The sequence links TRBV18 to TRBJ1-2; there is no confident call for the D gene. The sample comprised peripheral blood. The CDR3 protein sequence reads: CASFPTGTNYGYTF. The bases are TGTGCCAGCTTTCCGACTGGAACTAACTATGGCTACACCTTC.